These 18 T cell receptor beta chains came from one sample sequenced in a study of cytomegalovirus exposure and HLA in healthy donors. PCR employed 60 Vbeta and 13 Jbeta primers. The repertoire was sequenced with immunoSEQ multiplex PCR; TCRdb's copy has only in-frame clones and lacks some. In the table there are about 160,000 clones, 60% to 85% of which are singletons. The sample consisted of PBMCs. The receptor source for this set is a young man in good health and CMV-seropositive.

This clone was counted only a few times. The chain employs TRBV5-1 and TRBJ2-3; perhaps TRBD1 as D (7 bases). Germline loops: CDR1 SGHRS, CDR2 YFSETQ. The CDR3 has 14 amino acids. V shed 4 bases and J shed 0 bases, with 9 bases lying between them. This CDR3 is CASSAGQSTDTQYF. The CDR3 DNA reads TGCGCCAGCAGCGCGGGACAGAGCACAGATACGCAGTATTTT. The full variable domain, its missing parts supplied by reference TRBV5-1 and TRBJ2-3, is KAGVTQTPRYLIKTRGQQVTLSCSPISGHRSVSWYQQTPGQGLQFLFEYFSETQRNKGNFPGRFSGRQFSNSRSEMNVSTLELGDSALYLCASSAGQSTDTQYFGPGTRLTVL.

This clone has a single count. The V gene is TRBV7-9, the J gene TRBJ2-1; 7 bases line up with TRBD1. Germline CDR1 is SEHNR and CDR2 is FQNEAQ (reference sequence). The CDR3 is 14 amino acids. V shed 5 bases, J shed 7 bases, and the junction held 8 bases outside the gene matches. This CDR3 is CASSPDREINEQFF. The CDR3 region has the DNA TGTGCCAGCAGCCCCGACAGGGAGATTAATGAGCAGTTCTTC.

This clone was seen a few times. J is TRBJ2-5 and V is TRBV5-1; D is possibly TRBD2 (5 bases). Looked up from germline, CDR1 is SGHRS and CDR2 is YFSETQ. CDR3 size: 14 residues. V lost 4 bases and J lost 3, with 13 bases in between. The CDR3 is CASSRSADKETQYF. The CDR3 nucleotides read TGCGCCAGCAGCCGATCAGCGGATAAAGAGACCCAGTACTTC.

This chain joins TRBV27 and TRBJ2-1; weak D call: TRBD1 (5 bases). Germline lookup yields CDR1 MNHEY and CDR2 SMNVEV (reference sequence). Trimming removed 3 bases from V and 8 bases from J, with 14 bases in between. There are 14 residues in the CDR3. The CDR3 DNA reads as TGTGCCAGCAGTTTTGGGGCTCTAGGGCATGAGCAGTTCTTC. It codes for CASSFGALGHEQFF.

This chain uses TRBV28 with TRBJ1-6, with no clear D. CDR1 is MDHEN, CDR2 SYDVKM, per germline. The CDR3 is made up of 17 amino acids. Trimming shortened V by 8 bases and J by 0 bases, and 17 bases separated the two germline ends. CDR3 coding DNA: TGTGCCAGCGGACTCCTCATGGGGAGCTCCTATAATTCACCCCTCCACTTT. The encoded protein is CASGLLMGSSYNSPLHF.

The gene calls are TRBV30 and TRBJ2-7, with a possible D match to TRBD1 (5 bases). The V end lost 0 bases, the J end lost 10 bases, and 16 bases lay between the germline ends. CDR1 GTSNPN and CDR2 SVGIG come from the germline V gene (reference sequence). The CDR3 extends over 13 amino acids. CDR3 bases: TGTGCCTGGAGTGTACAGGAAGGGGATTCACAGTACTTC. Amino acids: CAWSVQEGDSQYF. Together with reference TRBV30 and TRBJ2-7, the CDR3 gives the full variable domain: SQTIHQWPATLVQPVGSPLSLECTVEGTSNPNLYWYRQAAGRGLQLLFYSVGIGQISSEVPQNLSASRPQDRQFILSSKKLLLSDSGFYLCAWSVQEGDSQYFGPGTRLTVT.

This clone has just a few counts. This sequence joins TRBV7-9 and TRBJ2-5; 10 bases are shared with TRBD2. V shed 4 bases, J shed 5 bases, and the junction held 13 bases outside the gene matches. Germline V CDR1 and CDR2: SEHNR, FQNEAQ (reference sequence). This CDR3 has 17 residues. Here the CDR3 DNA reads TGTGCCAGCAGCTCTAGGGGGGGTAGCGGGGGGCCGGAGACCCAGTACTTC. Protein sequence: CASSSRGGSGGPETQYF.

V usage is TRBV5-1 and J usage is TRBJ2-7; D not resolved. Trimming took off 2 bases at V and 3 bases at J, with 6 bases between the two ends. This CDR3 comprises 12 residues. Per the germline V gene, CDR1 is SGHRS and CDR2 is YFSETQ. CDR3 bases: TGCGCCAGCAGCTTCGACAACTACGAGCAGTACTTC. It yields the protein CASSFDNYEQYF.

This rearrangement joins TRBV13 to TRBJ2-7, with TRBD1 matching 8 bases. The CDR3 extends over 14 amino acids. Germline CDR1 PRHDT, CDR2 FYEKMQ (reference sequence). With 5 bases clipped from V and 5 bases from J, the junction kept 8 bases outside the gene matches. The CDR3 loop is CASSPRGREDEQYF. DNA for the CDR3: TGTGCCAGCAGCCCCAGGGGGCGTGAGGACGAGCAGTACTTC.

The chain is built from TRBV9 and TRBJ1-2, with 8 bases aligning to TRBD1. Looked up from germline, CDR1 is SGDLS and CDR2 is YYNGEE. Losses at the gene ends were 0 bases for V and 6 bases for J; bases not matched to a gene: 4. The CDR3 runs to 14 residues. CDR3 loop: CASSVEGRGHGYTF. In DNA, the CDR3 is TGTGCCAGCAGCGTAGAAGGCAGGGGGCATGGCTACACCTTC.

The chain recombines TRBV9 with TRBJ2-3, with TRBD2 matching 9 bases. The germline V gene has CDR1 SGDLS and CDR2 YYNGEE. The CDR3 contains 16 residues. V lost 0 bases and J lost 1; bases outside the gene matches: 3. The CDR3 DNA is TGTGCCAGCAGCGTAGAAGGCGGGGGGGGCACAGATACGCAGTATTTT. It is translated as CASSVEGGGGTDTQYF.

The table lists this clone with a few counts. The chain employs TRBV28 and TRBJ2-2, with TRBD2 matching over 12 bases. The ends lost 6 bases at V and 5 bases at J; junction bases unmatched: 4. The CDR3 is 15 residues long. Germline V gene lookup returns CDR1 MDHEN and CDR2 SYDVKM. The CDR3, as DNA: TGTGCCAGCAGGCTAGCGGGGGGGCCGACCGGGGAGCTGTTTTTT. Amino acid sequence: CASRLAGGPTGELFF.

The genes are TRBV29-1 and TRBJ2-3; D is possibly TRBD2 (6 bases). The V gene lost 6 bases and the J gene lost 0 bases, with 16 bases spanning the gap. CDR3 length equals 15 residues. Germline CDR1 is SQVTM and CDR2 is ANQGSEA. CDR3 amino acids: CSVSPEGGSTDTQYF. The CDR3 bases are TGCAGCGTCTCCCCGGAGGGCGGAAGCACAGATACGCAGTATTTT.

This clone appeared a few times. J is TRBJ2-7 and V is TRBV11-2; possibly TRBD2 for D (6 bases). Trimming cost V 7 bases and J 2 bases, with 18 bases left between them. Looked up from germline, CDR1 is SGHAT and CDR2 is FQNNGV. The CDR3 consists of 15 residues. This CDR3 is CASTKVTGDPYEQYF. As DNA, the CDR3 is TGTGCCAGCACAAAAGTAACGGGGGACCCCTACGAGCAGTACTTC.

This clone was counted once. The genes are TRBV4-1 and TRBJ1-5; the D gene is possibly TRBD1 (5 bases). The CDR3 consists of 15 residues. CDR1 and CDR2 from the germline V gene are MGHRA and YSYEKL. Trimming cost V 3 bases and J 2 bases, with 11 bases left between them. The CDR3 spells CASSHGGAGNQPQHF. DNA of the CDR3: TGCGCCAGCAGCCACGGAGGGGCCGGCAATCAGCCCCAGCATTTT.

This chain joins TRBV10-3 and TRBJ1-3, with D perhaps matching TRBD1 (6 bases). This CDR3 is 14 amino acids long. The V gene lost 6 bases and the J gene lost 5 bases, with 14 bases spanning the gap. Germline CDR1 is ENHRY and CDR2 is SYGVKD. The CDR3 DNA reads TGTGCCATCAGCGGCGGGGGCGGCAGAAACACCATATATTTT. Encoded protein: CAISGGGGRNTIYF.

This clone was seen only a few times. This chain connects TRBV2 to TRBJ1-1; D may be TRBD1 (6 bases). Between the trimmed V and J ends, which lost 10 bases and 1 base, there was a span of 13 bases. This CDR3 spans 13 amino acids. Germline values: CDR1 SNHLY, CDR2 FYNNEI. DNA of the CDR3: TGTGCCACCAAGGGGGTAAGGAACACTGAAGCTTTCTTT. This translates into CATKGVRNTEAFF. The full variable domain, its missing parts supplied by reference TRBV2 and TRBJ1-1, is EPEVTQTPSHQVTQMGQEVILRCVPISNHLYFYWYRQILGQKVEFLVSFYNNEISEKSEIFDDQFSVERPDGSNFTLKIRSTKLEDSAMYFCATKGVRNTEAFFGQGTRLTVV.

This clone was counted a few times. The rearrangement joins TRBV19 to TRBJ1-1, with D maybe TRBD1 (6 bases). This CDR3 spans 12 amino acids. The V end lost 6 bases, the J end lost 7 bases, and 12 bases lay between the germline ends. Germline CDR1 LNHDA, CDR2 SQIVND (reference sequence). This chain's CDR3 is CASSEGGGEAFF. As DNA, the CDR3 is TGTGCCAGTAGCGAAGGGGGGGGTGAAGCTTTCTTT.